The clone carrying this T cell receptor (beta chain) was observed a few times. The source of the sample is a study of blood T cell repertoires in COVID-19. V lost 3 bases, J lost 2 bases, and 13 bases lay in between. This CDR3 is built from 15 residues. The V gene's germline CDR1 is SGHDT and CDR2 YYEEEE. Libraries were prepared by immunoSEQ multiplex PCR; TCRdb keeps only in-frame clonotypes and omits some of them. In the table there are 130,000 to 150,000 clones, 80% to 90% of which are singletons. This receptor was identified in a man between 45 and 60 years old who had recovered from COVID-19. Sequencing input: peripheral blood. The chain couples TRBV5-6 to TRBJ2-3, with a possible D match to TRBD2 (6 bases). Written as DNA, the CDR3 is TGTGCCAGCAGCTCCGGGACTCCCCACACAGATACGCAGTATTTT. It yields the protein CASSSGTPHTDTQYF.